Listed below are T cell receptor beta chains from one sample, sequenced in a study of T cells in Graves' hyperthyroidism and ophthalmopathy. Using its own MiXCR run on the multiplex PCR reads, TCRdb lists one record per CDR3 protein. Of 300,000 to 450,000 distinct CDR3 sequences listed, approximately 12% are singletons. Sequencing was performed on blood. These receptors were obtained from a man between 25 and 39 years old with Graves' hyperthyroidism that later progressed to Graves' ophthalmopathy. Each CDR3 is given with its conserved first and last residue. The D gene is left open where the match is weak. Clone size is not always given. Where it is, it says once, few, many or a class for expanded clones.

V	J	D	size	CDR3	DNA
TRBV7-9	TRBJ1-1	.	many	CASSLGLSGTEAFF	TGTGCCAGCAGCTTAGGCCTGTCTGGCACTGAAGCTTTCTTT
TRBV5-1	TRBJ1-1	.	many	CASSLTYQGGTEAFF	TGCGCCAGCAGCTTGACTTACCAGGGAGGCACTGAAGCTTTCTTT
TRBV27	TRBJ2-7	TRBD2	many	CASSSLAGLPYEQYF	TGTGCCAGCAGTAGCTTAGCGGGGCTACCCTACGAGCAGTACTTC
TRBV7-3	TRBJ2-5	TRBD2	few	CASLRGGSKETQYF	TGTGCCAGCCTTCGCGGGGGATCCAAAGAGACCCAGTACTTC
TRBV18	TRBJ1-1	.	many	CASSPLDLSEAFF	TGTGCCAGCTCACCTCTGGACCTGTCTGAAGCTTTCTTT
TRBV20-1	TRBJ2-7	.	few	CSASTGRIYEQYF	TGCAGTGCCTCGACAGGGAGGATCTACGAGCAGTACTTC
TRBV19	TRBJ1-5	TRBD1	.	CASRSSGQGTLNQPQHF	TGTGCCAGCCGCTCCTCGGGACAGGGAACATTAAATCAGCCCCAGCATTTT
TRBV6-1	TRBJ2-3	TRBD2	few	CASRSGGADTQYF	TGTGCCAGCAGGTCGGGGGGAGCAGATACGCAGTATTTT
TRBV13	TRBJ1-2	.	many	CASSLWDGRGGYTF	TGTGCCAGCAGCTTATGGGACGGGCGAGGAGGCTACACCTTC
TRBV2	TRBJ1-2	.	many	CASRFWTENYGYTF	TGTGCCAGCAGGTTTTGGACGGAGAACTATGGCTACACCTTC
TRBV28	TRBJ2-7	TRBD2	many	CASSFSGGVTYEQYF	TGTGCCAGCAGTTTCAGCGGGGGGGTGACCTACGAGCAGTACTTC
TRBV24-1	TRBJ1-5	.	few	CAAGPPGGAQHF	TGTGCCGCTGGACCCCCAGGTGGAGCCCAGCATTTT
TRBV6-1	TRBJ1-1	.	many	CASRTIWKNTEAFF	TGTGCCAGCAGGACGATCTGGAAGAACACTGAAGCTTTCTTT
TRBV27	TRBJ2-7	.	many	CASSLSTEPYEQYF	TGTGCCAGCAGTTTATCAACTGAGCCCTACGAGCAGTACTTC
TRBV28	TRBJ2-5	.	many	CASSAANQETQYF	TGTGCCAGCAGTGCAGCGAATCAAGAGACCCAGTACTTC
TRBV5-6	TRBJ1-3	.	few	CASSLTFGNTIYF	TGTGCCAGCAGCTTGACATTTGGAAACACCATATATTTT
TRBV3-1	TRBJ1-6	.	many	CASSQTDRLDSPLHF	TGTGCCAGCAGCCAAACTGACAGGCTGGATTCACCCCTCCACTTT
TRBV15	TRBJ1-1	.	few	CATSDWRRQPGAFF	TGTGCCACCAGCGACTGGCGTCGGCAGCCGGGAGCTTTCTTT
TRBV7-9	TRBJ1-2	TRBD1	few	CASSNTGENYGYTF	TGTGCCAGCAGCAATACAGGGGAAAATTATGGCTACACCTTC
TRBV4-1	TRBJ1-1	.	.	CASSLGTRDTEAFF	TGCGCCAGCAGCCTGGGGACACGGGACACTGAAGCTTTCTTT
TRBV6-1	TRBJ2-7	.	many	CASSEGLTASTYEQYF	TGTGCCAGCAGTGAAGGTCTGACGGCTTCTACCTACGAGCAGTACTTC
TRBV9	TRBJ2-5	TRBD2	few	CASSVAASSGGAFETQYF	TGTGCCAGCAGCGTAGCAGCCTCAAGCGGGGGGGCCTTTGAGACCCAGTACTTC
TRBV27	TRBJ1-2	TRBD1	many	CASSATGGANYGYTF	TGTGCCAGCAGTGCGACAGGGGGAGCTAACTATGGCTACACCTTC
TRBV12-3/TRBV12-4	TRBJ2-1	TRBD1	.	CASSLTGSWQFF	TGTGCCAGCAGTTTGACAGGGAGTTGGCAGTTCTTC
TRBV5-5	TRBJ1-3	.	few	CASSARPGTPAGNTIYF	TGTGCCAGCAGCGCGAGACCCGGGACACCCGCTGGAAACACCATATATTTT
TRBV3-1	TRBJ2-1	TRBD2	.	CASSLALAGAYNEQFF	TGTGCCAGCAGCCTAGCTCTAGCGGGGGCTTACAATGAGCAGTTCTTC
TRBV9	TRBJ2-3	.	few	CARQGETDTQYF	TGTGCCAGACAGGGAGAGACAGATACGCAGTATTTT
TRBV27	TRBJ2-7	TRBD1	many	CASSWGTGGQIPNEQYF	TGTGCCAGCAGTTGGGGGACAGGGGGCCAAATCCCTAACGAGCAGTACTTC
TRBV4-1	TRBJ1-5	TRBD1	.	CASSQDSRRGNQPQHF	TGCGCCAGCAGCCAAGATTCCCGCAGGGGGAATCAGCCCCAGCATTTT
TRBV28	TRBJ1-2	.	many	CASDPTGSNYGYTF	TGTGCCAGCGACCCAACGGGATCGAACTATGGCTACACCTTC
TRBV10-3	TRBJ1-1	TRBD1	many	CASEGQENTEAFF	TGTGCCAGCGAGGGACAGGAGAACACTGAAGCTTTCTTT
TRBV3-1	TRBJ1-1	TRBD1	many	CASRSDRGNTEAFF	TGTGCCAGCCGAAGCGACAGGGGCAACACTGAAGCTTTCTTT
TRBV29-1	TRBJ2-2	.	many	CSVSAPPSNTGELFF	TGCAGCGTTAGCGCACCACCGTCAAACACCGGGGAGCTGTTTTTT
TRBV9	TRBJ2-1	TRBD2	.	CASSVVLSGGAYEQFF	TGTGCCAGCAGCGTAGTATTAAGCGGGGGGGCTTATGAGCAGTTCTTC
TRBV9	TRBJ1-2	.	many	CASSVGRWGRNAYGYTF	TGTGCCAGCAGCGTAGGAAGGTGGGGCAGAAATGCCTATGGCTACACCTTC
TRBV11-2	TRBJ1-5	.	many	CASSYFTGFQPQHF	TGTGCCAGCAGCTACTTTACCGGTTTTCAGCCCCAGCATTTT
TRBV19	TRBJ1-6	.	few	CASSRTVRNSPLHF	TGTGCCAGTAGCCGGACAGTTCGTAATTCACCCCTCCACTTT
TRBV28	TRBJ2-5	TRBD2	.	CASRKLAGFQETQYF	TGTGCCAGCAGAAAACTAGCGGGGTTCCAAGAGACCCAGTACTTC
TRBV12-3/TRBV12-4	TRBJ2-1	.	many	CASSFLGQYNEQFF	TGTGCCAGCAGTTTTTTAGGACAGTACAATGAGCAGTTCTTC
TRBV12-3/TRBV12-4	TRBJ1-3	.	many	CASSHSLEAGNTIYF	TGTGCCAGCAGCCACAGCTTAGAAGCTGGAAACACCATATATTTT
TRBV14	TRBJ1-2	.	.	CASSQTSVEEVYTF	TGTGCCAGCAGCCAAACCAGTGTGGAGGAGGTCTACACCTTC
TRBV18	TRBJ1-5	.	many	CASSPDRGLTNQPQHF	TGTGCCAGCTCACCGGATAGGGGCCTCACCAATCAGCCCCAGCATTTT
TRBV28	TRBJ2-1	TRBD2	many	CASSPPRGGPYNEQFF	TGTGCCAGCAGTCCCCCCCGGGGGGGCCCTTACAATGAGCAGTTCTTC
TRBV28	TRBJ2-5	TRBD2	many	CASSLGGMATQYF	TGTGCCAGCAGTTTGGGGGGGATGGCGACCCAGTACTTC
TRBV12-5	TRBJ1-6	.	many	CASGLGGLSPLHF	TGTGCTAGTGGTTTGGGGGGACTTTCACCCCTCCACTTT
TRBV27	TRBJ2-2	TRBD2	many	CASSSSGLTGELFF	TGTGCCAGCAGTTCTAGCGGTCTCACCGGGGAGCTGTTTTTT
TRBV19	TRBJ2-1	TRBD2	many	CASSTGGHNNEQFF	TGTGCCAGTAGTACGGGGGGGCATAACAATGAGCAGTTCTTC
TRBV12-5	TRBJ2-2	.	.	CASSTQPNTGELFF	TGTGCTAGTTCCACCCAGCCGAACACCGGGGAGCTGTTTTTT
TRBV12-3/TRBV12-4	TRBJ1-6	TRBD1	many	CASSLRADRAIGSPLHF	TGTGCCAGCAGTTTAAGGGCGGACAGGGCCATCGGTTCACCCCTCCACTTT